The rows below give T cell receptor beta chains drawn from one sample of a study of blood T cell repertoires in COVID-19. TCRdb's table, derived via immunoSEQ multiplex PCR, lists solely in-frame clones and lacks some. The repertoire has more than 95,000 clones, 90% of them found once; the top ten carry 1.5% to 2%. Input material: peripheral blood. Receptors originate from a man in his fifties or sixties with acute or convalescent COVID-19. CDR3s include the opening cysteine and the closing phenylalanine or tryptophan. The order of the fields is clone size, J gene, V gene, D gene, CDR3 length, CDR3 protein, CDR3 DNA. The D gene is left open where the match is weak. Clone size appears in some rows only: once, few, many, or a class for an expanded clone.

abundance: NA
j_gene: TRBJ1-5
v_gene: TRBV4-1
d_gene: NA
len: 17
CDR3aa: CASSQTRQRNSNQPQHF
CDR3nt: TGCGCCAGCAGCCAGACCCGACAGAGAAATAGCAATCAGCCCCAGCATTTT

abundance: NA
j_gene: TRBJ2-2
v_gene: TRBV19
d_gene: TRBD1
len: 15
CDR3aa: CASSTGQGRTGELFF
CDR3nt: TGTGCCAGTAGTACGGGACAGGGTCGCACCGGGGAGCTGTTTTTT

abundance: NA
j_gene: TRBJ1-2
v_gene: TRBV15
d_gene: TRBD1
len: 13
CDR3aa: CATSRGTGSGYTF
CDR3nt: TGTGCCACCAGCAGAGGGACAGGGAGCGGCTACACCTTC

abundance: NA
j_gene: TRBJ2-2
v_gene: TRBV27
d_gene: TRBD1
len: 17
CDR3aa: CASARLRTGGNTGELFF
CDR3nt: TGTGCCAGCGCGCGCCTTCGGACAGGGGGCAACACCGGGGAGCTGTTTTTT

abundance: few
j_gene: TRBJ2-5
v_gene: TRBV5-1
d_gene: TRBD2
len: 17
CDR3aa: CASSLGSGAGMRVTQYF
CDR3nt: TGCGCCAGCAGCTTGGGCTCCGGAGCGGGGATGCGTGTGACCCAGTACTTC

abundance: NA
j_gene: TRBJ1-3
v_gene: TRBV7-9
d_gene: NA
len: 15
CDR3aa: CASSLGQISGNTIYF
CDR3nt: TGTGCCAGCAGCTTGGGACAAATCTCTGGAAACACCATATATTTT

abundance: few
j_gene: TRBJ1-3
v_gene: TRBV3-1/TRBV3-2
d_gene: NA
len: 16
CDR3aa: CASSQDFTSSGNTIYF
CDR3nt: TGTGCCAGCAGCCAAGATTTCACGAGCTCTGGAAACACCATATATTTT

abundance: NA
j_gene: TRBJ1-3
v_gene: TRBV2
d_gene: NA
len: 15
CDR3aa: CASSAGTSSGNTIYF
CDR3nt: TGTGCCAGCAGTGCTGGCACCAGCTCTGGAAACACCATATATTTT

abundance: NA
j_gene: TRBJ1-2
v_gene: TRBV12-3/TRBV12-4
d_gene: NA
len: 12
CDR3aa: CASSPTGYGYTF
CDR3nt: TGTGCCAGCAGTCCGACAGGCTATGGCTACACCTTC

abundance: once
j_gene: TRBJ2-2
v_gene: TRBV15
d_gene: TRBD1
len: 16
CDR3aa: CATSRESGQYTGELFF
CDR3nt: TGTGCCACCAGCAGAGAGTCGGGACAGTACACCGGGGAGCTGTTTTTT

abundance: NA
j_gene: TRBJ2-1
v_gene: TRBV6-5
d_gene: NA
len: 16
CDR3aa: CASSYDTSSSYNEQFF
CDR3nt: TGTGCCAGCAGTTACGATACTAGCAGCTCCTACAATGAGCAGTTCTTC

abundance: NA
j_gene: TRBJ2-5
v_gene: TRBV30
d_gene: NA
len: 18
CDR3aa: CAWSVFPPGVENLETQYF
CDR3nt: TGTGCCTGGAGTGTTTTCCCGCCCGGAGTGGAGAACTTAGAGACCCAGTACTTC

abundance: NA
j_gene: TRBJ1-2
v_gene: TRBV7-2
d_gene: TRBD1
len: 14
CDR3aa: CASSPWTGLNGYTF
CDR3nt: TGTGCCAGCAGCCCGTGGACAGGGCTAAATGGCTACACCTTC

abundance: NA
j_gene: TRBJ1-4
v_gene: TRBV25-1
d_gene: TRBD1
len: 13
CDR3aa: CATARGPEEKLFF
CDR3nt: TGTGCCACCGCGAGGGGGCCAGAGGAAAAACTGTTTTTT

abundance: NA
j_gene: TRBJ1-2
v_gene: TRBV6-5
d_gene: NA
len: 11
CDR3aa: CASKYVYGYTF
CDR3nt: TGTGCCAGCAAATATGTCTATGGCTACACCTTC

abundance: NA
j_gene: TRBJ1-1
v_gene: TRBV6-5
d_gene: NA
len: 14
CDR3aa: CASSRFLMNTEAFF
CDR3nt: TGTGCCAGCAGCAGGTTTCTGATGAACACTGAAGCTTTCTTT

abundance: NA
j_gene: TRBJ2-1
v_gene: TRBV3-1/TRBV3-2
d_gene: NA
len: 15
CDR3aa: CASSQEASDYNEQFF
CDR3nt: TGTGCCAGCAGCCAAGAGGCTAGCGACTACAATGAGCAGTTCTTC

abundance: NA
j_gene: TRBJ1-4
v_gene: TRBV29-1
d_gene: TRBD1
len: 14
CDR3aa: CSGGTGATNEKLFF
CDR3nt: TGCAGCGGAGGGACAGGGGCAACTAATGAAAAACTGTTTTTT

abundance: NA
j_gene: TRBJ2-3
v_gene: TRBV12-3/TRBV12-4
d_gene: NA
len: 13
CDR3aa: CASRMAGEDTQYF
CDR3nt: TGTGCCAGCAGAATGGCAGGTGAAGATACGCAGTATTTT

abundance: NA
j_gene: TRBJ1-1
v_gene: TRBV5-5
d_gene: NA
len: 17
CDR3aa: CASSLAFAGRMNTEAFF
CDR3nt: TGTGCCAGCAGCTTGGCGTTTGCGGGACGGATGAACACTGAAGCTTTCTTT

abundance: NA
j_gene: TRBJ1-1
v_gene: TRBV18
d_gene: NA
len: 15
CDR3aa: CASSPPAGFLTEAFF
CDR3nt: TGTGCCAGCTCACCACCGGCAGGGTTTCTAACTGAAGCTTTCTTT

abundance: NA
j_gene: TRBJ2-5
v_gene: TRBV18
d_gene: NA
len: 14
CDR3aa: CASSPEITQETQYF
CDR3nt: TGTGCCAGCTCACCAGAGATAACCCAAGAGACCCAGTACTTC

abundance: NA
j_gene: TRBJ1-1
v_gene: TRBV6-6
d_gene: TRBD1
len: 16
CDR3aa: CASSYYRQGAGTEAFF
CDR3nt: TGTGCCAGCAGTTACTATAGACAGGGGGCAGGAACTGAAGCTTTCTTT

abundance: NA
j_gene: TRBJ1-1
v_gene: TRBV12-3/TRBV12-4
d_gene: NA
len: 12
CDR3aa: CASSPGEAEAFF
CDR3nt: TGTGCCAGCAGTCCGGGGGAGGCCGAAGCTTTCTTT

abundance: NA
j_gene: TRBJ1-5
v_gene: TRBV7-2
d_gene: NA
len: 15
CDR3aa: CASSLEGLPYQPQHF
CDR3nt: TGTGCCAGCAGCCTCGAGGGTCTGCCTTATCAGCCCCAGCATTTT

abundance: NA
j_gene: TRBJ1-2
v_gene: TRBV18
d_gene: TRBD1
len: 15
CDR3aa: CASSPTTGGLDGYTF
CDR3nt: TGTGCCAGCTCACCGACGACAGGGGGCCTGGATGGCTACACCTTC

abundance: NA
j_gene: TRBJ1-2
v_gene: TRBV5-1
d_gene: TRBD1
len: 16
CDR3aa: CASSLGDRVIPSGYTF
CDR3nt: TGCGCCAGCAGCTTGGGGGACAGGGTAATTCCTAGTGGCTACACCTTC

abundance: NA
j_gene: TRBJ1-6
v_gene: TRBV19
d_gene: NA
len: 14
CDR3aa: CASSSGTYNSPLHF
CDR3nt: TGTGCCAGTAGTTCGGGTACCTATAATTCACCCCTCCACTTT

abundance: NA
j_gene: TRBJ1-1
v_gene: TRBV29-1
d_gene: TRBD1
len: 17
CDR3aa: CSVEGDRAQGRNTEAFF
CDR3nt: TGCAGCGTTGAAGGGGACAGGGCACAAGGCAGGAACACTGAAGCTTTCTTT

abundance: NA
j_gene: TRBJ1-1
v_gene: TRBV19
d_gene: NA
len: 16
CDR3aa: CASSISLSDRFREAFF
CDR3nt: TGTGCCAGTAGTATTTCCCTCTCAGACAGGTTCCGTGAAGCTTTCTTT

abundance: NA
j_gene: TRBJ1-5
v_gene: TRBV5-3
d_gene: NA
len: 16
CDR3aa: CARSSARMYPGQPQHF
CDR3nt: TGTGCCAGAAGCTCGGCCCGCATGTACCCCGGGCAGCCCCAGCATTTT

abundance: NA
j_gene: TRBJ1-1
v_gene: TRBV29-1
d_gene: NA
len: 14
CDR3aa: CSVVQGNLNTEAFF
CDR3nt: TGCAGCGTTGTACAGGGAAACTTGAACACTGAAGCTTTCTTT

abundance: NA
j_gene: TRBJ1-4
v_gene: TRBV28
d_gene: NA
len: 14
CDR3aa: CASSLPGSVEKLFF
CDR3nt: TGTGCCAGCAGTTTACCAGGGTCAGTCGAAAAACTGTTTTTT

abundance: NA
j_gene: TRBJ2-2
v_gene: TRBV10-3
d_gene: TRBD1
len: 16
CDR3aa: CAISEGTGRDTGELFF
CDR3nt: TGTGCCATCAGCGAAGGGACAGGGAGGGACACCGGGGAGCTGTTTTTT

abundance: NA
j_gene: TRBJ1-1
v_gene: TRBV6-5
d_gene: TRBD1
len: 16
CDR3aa: CASSYLRGPLDAEAFF
CDR3nt: TGTGCCAGCAGTTACTTGAGGGGGCCCCTCGACGCTGAAGCTTTCTTT

abundance: NA
j_gene: TRBJ1-3
v_gene: TRBV28
d_gene: NA
len: 13
CDR3aa: CASSPHGKDTIYF
CDR3nt: TGTGCCAGCAGCCCCCACGGGAAGGACACCATATATTTT

abundance: NA
j_gene: TRBJ2-3
v_gene: TRBV10-3
d_gene: TRBD2
len: 15
CDR3aa: CAINLGGKSTDTQYF
CDR3nt: TGTGCCATCAACCTCGGGGGGAAAAGCACAGATACGCAGTATTTT

abundance: NA
j_gene: TRBJ1-4
v_gene: TRBV5-1
d_gene: NA
len: 14
CDR3aa: CASSLQGPNEKLFF
CDR3nt: TGCGCCAGCAGCTTACAGGGACCTAATGAAAAACTGTTTTTT

abundance: NA
j_gene: TRBJ1-5
v_gene: TRBV6-5
d_gene: NA
len: 13
CDR3aa: CASSGHGNQPQHF
CDR3nt: TGTGCCAGCAGCGGACATGGCAATCAGCCCCAGCATTTT

abundance: NA
j_gene: TRBJ2-3
v_gene: TRBV5-1
d_gene: NA
len: 15
CDR3aa: CASSLGGPRTDTQYF
CDR3nt: TGCGCCAGCAGCTTGGGAGGTCCGAGGACAGATACGCAGTATTTT

abundance: NA
j_gene: TRBJ1-2
v_gene: TRBV11-2
d_gene: TRBD1
len: 17
CDR3aa: CASSLATRDRGNYGYTF
CDR3nt: TGTGCCAGCAGCTTAGCTACCCGGGACAGGGGAAACTATGGCTACACCTTC